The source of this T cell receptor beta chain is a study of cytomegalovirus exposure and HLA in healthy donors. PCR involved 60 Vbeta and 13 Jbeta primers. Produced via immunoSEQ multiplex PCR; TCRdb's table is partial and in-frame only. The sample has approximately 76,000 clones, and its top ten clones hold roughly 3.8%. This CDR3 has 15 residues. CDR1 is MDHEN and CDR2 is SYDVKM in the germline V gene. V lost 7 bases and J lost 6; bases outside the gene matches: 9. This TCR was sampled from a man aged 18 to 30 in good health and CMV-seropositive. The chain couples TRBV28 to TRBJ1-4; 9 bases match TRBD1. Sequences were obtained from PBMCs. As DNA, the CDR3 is TGTGCCAGCAATGTTGACAGGGGGTGGGATGAAAAACTGTTTTTT. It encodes CASNVDRGWDEKLFF.